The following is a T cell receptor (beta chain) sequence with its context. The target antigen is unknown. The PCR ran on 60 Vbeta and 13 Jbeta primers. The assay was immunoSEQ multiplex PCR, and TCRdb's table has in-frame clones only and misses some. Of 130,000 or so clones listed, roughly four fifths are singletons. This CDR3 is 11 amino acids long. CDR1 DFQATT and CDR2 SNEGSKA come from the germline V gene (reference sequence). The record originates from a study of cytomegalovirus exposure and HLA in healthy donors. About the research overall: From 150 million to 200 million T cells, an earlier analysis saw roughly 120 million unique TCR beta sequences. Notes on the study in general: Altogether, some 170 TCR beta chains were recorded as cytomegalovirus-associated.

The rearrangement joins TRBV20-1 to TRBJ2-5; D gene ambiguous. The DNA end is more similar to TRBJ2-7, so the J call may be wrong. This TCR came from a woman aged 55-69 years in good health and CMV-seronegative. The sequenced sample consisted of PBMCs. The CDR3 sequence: CSARGGGEQYF. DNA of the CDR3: TGCAGTGCTAGAGGCGGCGGCGAGCAGTACTTC.